This T cell receptor beta chain was sequenced in a study of OX40 agonist ivuxolimab in advanced cancers. The CDR3 runs to 14 residues. The germline V gene has CDR1 MNHEY and CDR2 SMNVEV (reference sequence). V gave up 6 bases and J gave up 0 bases, with 8 bases separating them. Data came from immunoSEQ multiplex PCR; TCRdb stores just in-frame clones and leaves some out. The sample lists 70,000 or so clones; roughly nine tenths were seen once. The clonotype originates from an adult with an advanced solid tumor such as melanoma, head and neck, liver or kidney cancer. The chain carries TRBV27 and TRBJ1-4; D remains ambiguous. Sequencing was performed on CD4+ or CD8+ T cells sorted from blood, taken in a trial of the OX40 agonist ivuxolimab. CDR3 nucleotide sequence: TGTGCCAGCAGGGGGATTTCAACTAATGAAAAACTGTTTTTT. It codes for CASRGISTNEKLFF.